This T cell receptor (beta chain) was obtained from a study of identifying expanded T cells in peripheral blood. Broader study findings: About 1.2 clones differed between technical replicates, versus around 15 and 19 over time.

In its sample, this clone was seen once. Its antigen is unidentified. Sequencing used immunoSEQ multiplex PCR; TCRdb keeps in-frame clones, though not all of them. The table has about 85,000 clones, 88% seen once; the top ten hold roughly 19%. Trimming took off 6 bases at V and 3 bases at J, with 13 bases between the two ends. The CDR3 is 14 residues long. CDR1 SNHLY and CDR2 FYNNEI come from the germline V gene. Sequencing was performed on blood. The sequence came from a person between 18 and 75 years old in good health. The chain couples TRBV2 to TRBJ2-3; perhaps TRBD2 as D (5 bases). The CDR3 loop reads CASRDHEGTDTQYF. Here the CDR3 DNA reads TGTGCCAGCAGGGACCATGAGGGTACAGATACGCAGTATTTT.